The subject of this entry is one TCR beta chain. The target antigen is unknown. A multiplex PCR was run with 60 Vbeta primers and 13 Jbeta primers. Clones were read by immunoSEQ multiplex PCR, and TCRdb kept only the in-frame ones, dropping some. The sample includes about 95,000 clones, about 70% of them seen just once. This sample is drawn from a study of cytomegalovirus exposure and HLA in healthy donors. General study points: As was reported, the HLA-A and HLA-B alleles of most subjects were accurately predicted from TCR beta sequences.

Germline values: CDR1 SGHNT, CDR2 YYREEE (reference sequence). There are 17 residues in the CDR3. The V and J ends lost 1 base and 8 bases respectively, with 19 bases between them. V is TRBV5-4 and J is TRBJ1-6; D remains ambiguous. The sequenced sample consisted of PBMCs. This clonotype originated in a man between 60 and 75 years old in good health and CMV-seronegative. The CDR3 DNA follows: TGTGCCAGCAGCTTGCCCCCCATTGCAGGCGGGCATTCACCCCTCCACTTT. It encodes CASSLPPIAGGHSPLHF.